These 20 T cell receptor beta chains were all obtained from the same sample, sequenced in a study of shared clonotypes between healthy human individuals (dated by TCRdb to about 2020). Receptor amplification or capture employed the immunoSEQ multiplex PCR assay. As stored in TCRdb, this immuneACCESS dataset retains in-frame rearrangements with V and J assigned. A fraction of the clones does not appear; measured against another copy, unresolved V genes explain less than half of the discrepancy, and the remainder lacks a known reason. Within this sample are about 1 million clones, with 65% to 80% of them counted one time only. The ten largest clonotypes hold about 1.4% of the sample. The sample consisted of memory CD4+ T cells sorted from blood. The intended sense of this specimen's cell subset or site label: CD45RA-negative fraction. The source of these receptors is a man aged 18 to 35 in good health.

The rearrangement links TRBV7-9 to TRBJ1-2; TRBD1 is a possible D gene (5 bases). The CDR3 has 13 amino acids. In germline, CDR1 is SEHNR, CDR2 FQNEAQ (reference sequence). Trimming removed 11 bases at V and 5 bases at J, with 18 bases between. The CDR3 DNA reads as TGTGCCGACACATACCCGGGGGTGTATGGCTACACCTTC. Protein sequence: CADTYPGVYGYTF. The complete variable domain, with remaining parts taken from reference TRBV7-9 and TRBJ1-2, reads DTGVSQNPRHKITKRGQNVTFRCDPISEHNRLYWYRQTLGQGPEFLTYFQNEAQLEKSRLLSDRFSAERPKGSFSTLEIQRTEQGDSAMYLCADTYPGVYGYTFGSGTRLTVV.

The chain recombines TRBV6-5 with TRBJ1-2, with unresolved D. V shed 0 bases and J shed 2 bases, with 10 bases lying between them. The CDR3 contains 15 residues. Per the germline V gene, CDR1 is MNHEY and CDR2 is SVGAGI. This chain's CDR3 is CASSYSVSDNYGYTF. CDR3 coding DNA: TGTGCCAGCAGTTACTCGGTGTCGGACAACTATGGCTACACCTTC.

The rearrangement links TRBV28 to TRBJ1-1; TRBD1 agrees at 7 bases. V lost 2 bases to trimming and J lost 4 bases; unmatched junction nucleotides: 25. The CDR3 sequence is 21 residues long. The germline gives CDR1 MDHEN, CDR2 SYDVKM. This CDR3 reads CASSLGWYSGQKGRGSTEAFF. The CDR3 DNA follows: TGTGCCAGCAGTTTAGGATGGTACTCGGGACAGAAGGGTAGGGGCAGCACTGAAGCTTTCTTT.

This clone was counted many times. In nucleotides, the CDR3 is TGTGCCAGTAGTATTAAGGGTTTCGGAGGCTACACCTTC. Amino acids: CASSIKGFGGYTF. The chain is built from TRBV19 and TRBJ1-2; D is unclear. CDR3 length: 13 residues. V lost 3 bases and J lost 8, with 13 bases in between. Germline-derived CDR1 and CDR2 are LNHDA and SQIVND (reference sequence).

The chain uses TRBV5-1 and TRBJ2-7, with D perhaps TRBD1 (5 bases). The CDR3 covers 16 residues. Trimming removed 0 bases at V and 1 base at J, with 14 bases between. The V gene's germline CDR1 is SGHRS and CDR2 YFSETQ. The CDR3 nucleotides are TGCGCCAGCAGCTTGGGGGGCAGTACTCCTTCCTACGAGCAGTACTTC. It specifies CASSLGGSTPSYEQYF.

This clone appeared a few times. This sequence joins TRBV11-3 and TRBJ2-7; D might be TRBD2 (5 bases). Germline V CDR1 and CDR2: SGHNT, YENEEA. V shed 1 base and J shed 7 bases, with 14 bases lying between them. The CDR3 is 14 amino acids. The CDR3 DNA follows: TGTGCCAGCAGCTTAGCGCGGTCGTCGGGGGAGCAGTACTTC. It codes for CASSLARSSGEQYF.

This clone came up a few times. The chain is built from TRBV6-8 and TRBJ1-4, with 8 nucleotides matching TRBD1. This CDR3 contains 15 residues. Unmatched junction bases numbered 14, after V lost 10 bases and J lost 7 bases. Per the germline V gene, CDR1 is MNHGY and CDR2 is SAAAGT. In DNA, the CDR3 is TGTGCCACCCCGTTTGGTGGACAGGGAGGTGAAAAACTGTTTTTT. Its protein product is CATPFGGQGGEKLFF.

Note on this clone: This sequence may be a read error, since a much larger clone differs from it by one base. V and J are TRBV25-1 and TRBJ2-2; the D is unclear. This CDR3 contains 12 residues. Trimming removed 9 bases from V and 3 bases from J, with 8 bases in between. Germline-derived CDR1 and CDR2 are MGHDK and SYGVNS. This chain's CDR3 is CARRRDTGELFF. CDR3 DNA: TGTGCCAGACGCCGTGACACCGGGGAGCTGTTTTTT.

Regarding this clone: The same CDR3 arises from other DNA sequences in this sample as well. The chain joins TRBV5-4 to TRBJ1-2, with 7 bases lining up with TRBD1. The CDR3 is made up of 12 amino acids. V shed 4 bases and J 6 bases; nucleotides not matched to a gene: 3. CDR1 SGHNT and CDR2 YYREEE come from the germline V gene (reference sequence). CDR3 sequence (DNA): TGTGCCAGCAGCCTGGACAGGAATGGCTACACCTTC. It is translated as CASSLDRNGYTF.

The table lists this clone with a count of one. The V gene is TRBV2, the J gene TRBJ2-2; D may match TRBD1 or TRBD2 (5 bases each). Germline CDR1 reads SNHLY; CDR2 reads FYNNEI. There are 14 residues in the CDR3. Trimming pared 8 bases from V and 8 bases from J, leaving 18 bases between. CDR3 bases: TGTGCCAGCGTCGGGACCCGCTCGGGGGGGGAGCTGTTTTTT. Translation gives CASVGTRSGGELFF.

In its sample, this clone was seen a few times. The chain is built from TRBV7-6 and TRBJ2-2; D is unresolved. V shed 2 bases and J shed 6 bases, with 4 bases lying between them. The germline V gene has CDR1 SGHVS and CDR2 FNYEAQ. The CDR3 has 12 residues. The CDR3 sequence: CASSLRAGELFF. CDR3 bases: TGTGCCAGCAGCTTAAGGGCCGGGGAGCTGTTTTTT.

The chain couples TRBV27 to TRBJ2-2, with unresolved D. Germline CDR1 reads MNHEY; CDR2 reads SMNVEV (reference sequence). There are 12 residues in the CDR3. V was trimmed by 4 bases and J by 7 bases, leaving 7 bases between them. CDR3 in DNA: TGTGCCAGCAGTTACAGTCACGGGGAGCTGTTTTTT. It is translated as CASSYSHGELFF.

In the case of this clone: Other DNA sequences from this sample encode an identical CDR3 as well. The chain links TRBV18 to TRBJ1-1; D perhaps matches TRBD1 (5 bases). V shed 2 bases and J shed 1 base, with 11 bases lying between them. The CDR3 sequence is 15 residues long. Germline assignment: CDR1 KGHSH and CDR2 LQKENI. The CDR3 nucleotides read TGTGCCAGCTCACCATCGGGCAGGGAGAACACTGAAGCTTTCTTT. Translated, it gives CASSPSGRENTEAFF.

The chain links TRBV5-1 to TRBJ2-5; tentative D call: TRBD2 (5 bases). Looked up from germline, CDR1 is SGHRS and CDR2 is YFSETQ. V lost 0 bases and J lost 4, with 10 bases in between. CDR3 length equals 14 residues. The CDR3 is CASSLVSGIETQYF. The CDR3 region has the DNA TGCGCCAGCAGCTTGGTGTCGGGGATAGAGACCCAGTACTTC.

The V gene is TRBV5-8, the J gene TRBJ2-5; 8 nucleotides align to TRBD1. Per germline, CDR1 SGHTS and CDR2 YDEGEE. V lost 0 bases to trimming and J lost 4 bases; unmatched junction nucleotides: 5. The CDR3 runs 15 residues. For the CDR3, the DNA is TGTGCCAGCAGCTTGGCTCGGACAGGGAGAGAGACCCAGTACTTC. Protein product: CASSLARTGRETQYF.

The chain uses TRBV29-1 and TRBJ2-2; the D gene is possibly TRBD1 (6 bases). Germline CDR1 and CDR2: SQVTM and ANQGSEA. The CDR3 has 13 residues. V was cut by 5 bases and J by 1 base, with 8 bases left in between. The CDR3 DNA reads TGCAGCGTTCTCAGGGGGAACACCGGGGAGCTGTTTTTT. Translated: CSVLRGNTGELFF.

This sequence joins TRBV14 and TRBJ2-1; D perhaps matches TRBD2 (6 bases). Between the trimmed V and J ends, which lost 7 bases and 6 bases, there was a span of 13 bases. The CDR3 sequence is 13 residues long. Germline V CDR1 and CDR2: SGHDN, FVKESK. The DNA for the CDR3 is TGTGCCAGCAAATTCCACGGGAGCAATGAGCAGTTCTTC. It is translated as CASKFHGSNEQFF.

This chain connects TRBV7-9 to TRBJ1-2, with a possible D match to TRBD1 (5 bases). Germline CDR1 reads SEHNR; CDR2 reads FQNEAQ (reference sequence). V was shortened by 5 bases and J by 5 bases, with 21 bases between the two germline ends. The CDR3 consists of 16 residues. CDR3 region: CASSGLSGTAPYGYTF. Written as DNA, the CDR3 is TGTGCCAGCAGCGGACTATCCGGGACTGCCCCATATGGCTACACCTTC.

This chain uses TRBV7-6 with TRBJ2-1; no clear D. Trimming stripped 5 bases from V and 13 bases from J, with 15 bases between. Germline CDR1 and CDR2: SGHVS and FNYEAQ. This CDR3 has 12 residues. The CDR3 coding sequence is TGTGCCAGCAGCCTCGACCGTAACAACCAGTTCTTC. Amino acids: CASSLDRNNQFF.

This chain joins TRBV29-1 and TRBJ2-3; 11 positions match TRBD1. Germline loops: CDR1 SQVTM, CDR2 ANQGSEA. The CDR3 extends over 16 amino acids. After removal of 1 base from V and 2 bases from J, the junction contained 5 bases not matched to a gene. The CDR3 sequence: CSVEAGTGGNTDTQYF. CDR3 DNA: TGCAGCGTTGAAGCCGGGACAGGGGGAAACACAGATACGCAGTATTTT.